A selection of T cell receptor beta chains follows, all from one sample in a study of T-cell memory formation after mild COVID-19. TCRdb fed the 5' RACE reads into MiXCR, producing one record per CDR3 protein. The data contain about 320,000 distinct CDR3 sequences, 14% of them seen just once; the ten biggest clones take up around 20%. Source material: PBMCs or a T cell subset sorted from them (not recorded which). Every receptor here comes from a man between 18 and 35 years old who had mild COVID-19 (a few samples of this study predate the infection). Cell type and time point are not known. Both conserved end residues are part of each CDR3. D genes are given only for firm matches. The size field is filled for only some rows; it gives once, few, many or a size class.

j_gene | d_gene | abundance | v_gene | CDR3aa | CDR3nt
TRBJ2-5 | NA | NA | TRBV5-1 | CASSWGGQPAWETQYF | TGCGCCAGCAGCTGGGGAGGACAGCCTGCGTGGGAGACCCAGTACTTC
TRBJ2-3 | NA | few | TRBV6-2/TRBV6-3 | CASSKGLLGTDTQYF | TGTGCCAGCAGTAAGGGACTCCTCGGCACAGATACGCAGTATTTT
TRBJ1-4 | NA | few | TRBV6-1 | CASSDFTRELFF | TGTGCCAGCAGTGACTTCACCAGGGAACTGTTTTTT
TRBJ2-3 | TRBD2 | many | TRBV5-1 | CASSLVAGTDTQYF | TGTGCCAGCAGCTTAGTAGCGGGGACAGATACGCAGTATTTT
TRBJ1-5 | NA | many | TRBV20-1 | CSARGSLGNQPQHF | TGCAGTGCTAGGGGGAGTCTAGGCAATCAGCCCCAGCATTTT
TRBJ2-3 | TRBD2 | few | TRBV29-1 | CSVGAIAGATQITDTQYF | TGCAGCGTTGGGGCGATAGCGGGGGCTACGCAGATCACAGATACGCAGTATTTT
TRBJ2-7 | TRBD1 | NA | TRBV30 | CAWSSGTVLGEQYF | TGTGCCTGGAGCTCCGGGACAGTTCTCGGGGAGCAGTACTTC
TRBJ2-7 | TRBD2 | few | TRBV9 | CASSEYGGTYEQYF | TGTGCCAGCAGCGAGTACGGGGGGACCTACGAGCAGTACTTC
TRBJ2-5 | NA | NA | TRBV12-3/TRBV12-4 | CASRQDRWGQETQYF | TGTGCCAGCAGGCAGGACAGATGGGGGCAAGAGACCCAGTACTTC
TRBJ1-2 | NA | few | TRBV29-1 | CSVEDLWTTPNYGYTF | TGCAGCGTTGAAGATCTTTGGACTACTCCTAATTATGGCTACACCTTC